This TCR beta chain was sequenced during a study of cytomegalovirus exposure and HLA in healthy donors. V dropped 7 bases and J dropped 7 bases, with 20 bases sitting between them. The CDR3 loop spans 13 amino acids. The germline gives CDR1 SQVTM, CDR2 ANQGSEA. Profiling relied on immunoSEQ multiplex PCR, and the TCRdb table lists in-frame clones only, not all of them. Of 150,000 to 200,000 clones detected, about 84% appear once; the ten largest clones hold roughly 1.5%. Study-level points and caveats: Cytomegalovirus association was assigned to more than 150 TCR beta chains. TCR clusters originating in the first cohort tended to co-occur in the roughly 120 validation repertoires, according to a later analysis.

Turning to this clone: What it binds is not known.

This chain uses TRBV29-1 with TRBJ2-7; weak D call: TRBD1 (5 bases). Specimen: PBMCs. The origin of this receptor is a young woman in good health and CMV-seronegative. This CDR3 reads CSAQGLMMGEQYF. Written as DNA, the CDR3 is TGCAGCGCCCAGGGATTAATGATGGGAGAGCAGTACTTC.